These T cell receptor beta chains were read from a single sample in a study of shared clonotypes between healthy human individuals. Sequencing was performed with immunoSEQ multiplex PCR; in TCRdb, only in-frame clones are kept and a portion is missing. The sample lists roughly 1 million clones, approximately 80% occurring once. The sequenced sample consisted of memory CD4+ T cells from PBMCs. Receptors originate from a man younger than 30 in good health. Some clones in this sample may be carry-over from other donors' samples. CDR3s include the opening cysteine and the closing phenylalanine or tryptophan. Each record gives: V gene, D gene, clone size, J gene, CDR3 protein, CDR3 DNA. A D gene is named only where the DNA matches it firmly. Size is omitted from some rows. Given values are once, few, many or a class for expanded clones.

>TRBV11-3|TRBD1|.|TRBJ1-1
CASSRQGPTTEAFF
TGTGCCAGCAGCCGACAGGGGCCGACAACTGAAGCTTTCTTT
>TRBV7-9|TRBD1|.|TRBJ2-5
CASSIQGEETQYF
TGTGCCAGCAGTATTCAGGGGGAAGAGACCCAGTACTTC
>TRBV20-1|.|.|TRBJ1-2
CSAGGGLGYTF
TGCAGTGCTGGGGGGGGCCTGGGCTACACCTTC
>TRBV18|.|.|TRBJ2-5
CASSPPGTSGGTQYF
TGTGCCAGCTCACCACCCGGGACTTCGGGCGGGACCCAGTACTTC
>TRBV7-9|TRBD2|few|TRBJ2-2
CASSLAVLAGDYRELFF
TGTGCCAGCAGCTTAGCGGTACTAGCGGGAGATTACAGGGAGCTGTTTTTT
>TRBV7-3|TRBD1|.|TRBJ2-3
CASSFGQGGSDTQYF
TGTGCCAGCAGCTTTGGACAGGGTGGGTCAGATACGCAGTATTTT
>TRBV6-5|.|many|TRBJ1-2
CASSYSSQRGGYTF
TGTGCCAGCAGTTACTCCTCCCAGAGGGGAGGCTACACCTTC
>TRBV28|TRBD1|.|TRBJ2-7
CASSLGTGVWEQYF
TGTGCCAGCAGTTTAGGGACAGGGGTGTGGGAGCAGTACTTC
>TRBV7-6|.|.|TRBJ2-1
CASSRGDSYNEQFF
TGTGCCAGCAGCCGAGGGGACTCATACAATGAGCAGTTCTTC
>TRBV5-4|.|.|TRBJ2-2
CASSLAEVGTGELFF
TGTGCCAGCAGCTTGGCCGAGGTTGGCACCGGGGAGCTGTTTTTT